The next 22 T cell receptor beta chains were all read from a single sample in a study of shared clonotypes between healthy human individuals. CD45RO-negative CD8 cells positively selected for CCR7 made up the naive population, which excluded terminally differentiated effector memory CD45RA+ cells. The protocol was immunoSEQ multiplex PCR, while the TCRdb copy is restricted to in-frame clones and leaves out a portion. The sample consists of 800,000 to 950,000 clones, about 96% of them appearing once. Source material: naive CD8+ T cells sorted from blood. These receptors were taken from a man between 25 and 39 years old in good health.

The V call is TRBV7-2, the J call TRBJ2-7, with TRBD2 as a possible D gene (5 bases). Germline loops: CDR1 SGHTA, CDR2 FQGNSA. Trimming took off 5 bases at V and 5 bases at J, with 22 bases between the two ends. CDR3 length: 16 residues. The CDR3 DNA follows: TGTGCCAGCAGCCCCCTAGTAAGACTAAAGAATCACGAGCAGTACTTC. It translates to CASSPLVRLKNHEQYF.

The chain recombines TRBV29-1 with TRBJ1-1; D uncertain. The CDR3 totals 17 residues. Trimming left V 1 base short and J 0 bases short, with 18 bases between. Germline V gene sequence: CDR1 SQVTM, CDR2 ANQGSEA. CDR3 residues: CSVEVKRPGSLNTEAFF. The CDR3 nucleotides read TGCAGCGTTGAAGTAAAAAGGCCAGGATCCTTGAACACTGAAGCTTTCTTT.

On this clone itself: Other DNA sequences from this sample encode an identical CDR3 as well. The chain uses TRBV18 and TRBJ2-7; tentative D call: TRBD1 (6 bases). CDR3 length: 13 amino acids. V was shortened by 3 bases and J by 1 base, with 7 bases between the two germline ends. The germline V gene encodes CDR1 KGHSH and CDR2 LQKENI. The CDR3 reads CASSPGQSYEQYF. The CDR3 DNA reads as TGTGCCAGCTCACCCGGACAGTCCTACGAGCAGTACTTC.

J is TRBJ1-5 and V is TRBV30, with D possibly being TRBD1 (6 bases). Trimming left V 1 base short and J 4 bases short, with 8 bases between. The CDR3 extends over 13 amino acids. The germline V gene has CDR1 GTSNPN and CDR2 SVGIG (reference sequence). The CDR3 region has the DNA TGTGCCTGGAGTGGAACAGGGAATCAGCCCCAGCATTTT. Its translation is CAWSGTGNQPQHF.

This sequence joins TRBV7-9 and TRBJ2-3; 7 positions match TRBD1. Trimming cost V 5 bases and J 12 bases; bases outside gene matches: 5. The CDR3 has 11 residues. Germline-derived CDR1 and CDR2 are SEHNR and FQNEAQ (reference sequence). Here the CDR3 reads CASSPGGIQYF. As DNA, the CDR3 is TGTGCCAGCAGCCCAGGGGGAATTCAGTATTTT.

The J gene is TRBJ1-2, the V gene TRBV4-1, with D perhaps TRBD1 (5 bases). This CDR3 has 14 amino acids. Germline assignment: CDR1 MGHRA and CDR2 YSYEKL. V was trimmed by 4 bases and J by 6 bases, leaving 15 bases between them. The CDR3 DNA reads as TGCGCCAGCAGCCCAACGAACACAGGACATGGCTACACCTTC. This codes for CASSPTNTGHGYTF.

The V gene is TRBV27, the J gene TRBJ2-3; D gene ambiguous. The length of the CDR3 is 13 residues. With 7 bases removed from V and 9 bases from J, the gap between germline ends came to 17 bases. Per germline, CDR1 MNHEY and CDR2 SMNVEV (reference sequence). For the CDR3, the DNA is TGTGCCAGCACCTCTAACGGGCTAGTCACGCAGTATTTT. This gives the protein CASTSNGLVTQYF.

V and J are TRBV9 and TRBJ1-4; D is possibly TRBD1 (6 bases). The V end was cut by 0 bases, the J end by 8 bases, with 17 bases between. The length of the CDR3 is 16 residues. Germline CDR1 SGDLS, CDR2 YYNGEE. The CDR3 DNA follows: TGTGCCAGCAGCGTAGGAAATCCGGGGGCTGTCGAAAAACTGTTTTTT. Translation: CASSVGNPGAVEKLFF.

This clone appeared a single time. This rearrangement joins TRBV7-9 to TRBJ1-5, with a tentative D call TRBD1 (6 bases). This CDR3 has 15 amino acids. The germline V gene encodes CDR1 SEHNR and CDR2 FQNEAQ (reference sequence). Trimming took off 4 bases at V and 1 base at J, with 11 bases between the two ends. CDR3 residues: CASSSSQGSNQPQHF. The CDR3 nucleotides read TGTGCCAGCAGCTCGTCGCAGGGGAGCAATCAGCCCCAGCATTTT.

The chain joins TRBV13 to TRBJ2-3; weak D call: TRBD1 (6 bases). V shed 5 bases and J shed 0 bases, with 18 bases lying between them. The length of the CDR3 is 17 residues. Germline lookup yields CDR1 PRHDT and CDR2 FYEKMQ (reference sequence). CDR3 DNA: TGTGCCAGCAGCCATCAATACTCGGGACAAAGCACAGATACGCAGTATTTT. It translates to CASSHQYSGQSTDTQYF.

This clone was seen just once. The chain is built from TRBV15 and TRBJ2-7, with TRBD2 identical over 7 bases. The CDR3 length is 15 residues. Germline values: CDR1 LNHNV, CDR2 YYDKDF (reference sequence). With V trimmed by 0 bases and J by 7 bases, 9 bases remained unmatched. Written as DNA, the CDR3 is TGTGCCACCAGCAGAGATCGCGGGGAGGGGAGGGAGCAGTACTTC. Amino acid sequence: CATSRDRGEGREQYF.

This sequence joins TRBV4-1 and TRBJ2-7; possibly TRBD1 or TRBD2 for D (6 bases each). CDR1 and CDR2 from the germline V gene are MGHRA and YSYEKL. This CDR3 has 16 amino acids. Trimming removed 1 base at V and 7 bases at J, with 20 bases between. The CDR3 sequence: CASSQAGGALGGEQYF. Written as DNA, the CDR3 is TGCGCCAGCAGCCAAGCCGGAGGGGCCCTAGGGGGGGAGCAGTACTTC.

The chain has TRBV7-6 and TRBJ1-3; D is ambiguous. Trimming stripped 0 bases from V and 9 bases from J, with 15 bases between. Germline V lookup: CDR1 SGHVS, CDR2 FNYEAQ. This CDR3 has 15 residues. CDR3 nucleotides: TGTGCCAGCAGCTTAGCGCGGAGTGCCGGTGGCACCATATATTTT. It yields the protein CASSLARSAGGTIYF.

The chain links TRBV6-5 to TRBJ1-2; unclear D gene. The V and J ends lost 7 bases and 3 bases respectively, with 15 bases between them. Germline V CDR1 and CDR2: MNHEY, SVGAGI. The CDR3 is 14 amino acids. Written as DNA, the CDR3 is TGTGCCAGCACTGCATCCCTTGGGCACTATGGCTACACCTTC. Its translation is CASTASLGHYGYTF.

V gene TRBV4-1 combines with J gene TRBJ2-7; D is possibly TRBD2 (5 bases). Trimming pared 0 bases from V and 3 bases from J, leaving 18 bases between. This CDR3 is 17 amino acids long. CDR1 is MGHRA, CDR2 YSYEKL, per germline. CDR3 nucleotide sequence: TGCGCCAGCAGCCAAGATATTGCGGTAGCGCAGAGCTACGAGCAGTACTTC. Translation gives CASSQDIAVAQSYEQYF.

The chain recombines TRBV4-1 with TRBJ1-1; the D gene is possibly TRBD1 (5 bases). The germline V gene has CDR1 MGHRA and CDR2 YSYEKL. The CDR3 loop spans 14 amino acids. V shed 1 base and J shed 7 bases, with 13 bases lying between them. The CDR3 loop is CASSQVSGPLEAFF. CDR3 in DNA: TGCGCCAGCAGCCAAGTGTCGGGACCCCTTGAAGCTTTCTTT.

This clone appeared once. The chain joins TRBV28 to TRBJ1-5; D is uncertain. V lost 6 bases, J lost 2 bases, and 11 bases lay in between. This CDR3 is 14 amino acids long. CDR1 and CDR2 from the germline V gene are MDHEN and SYDVKM. CDR3 in amino acids: CASRHGRGNQPQHF. CDR3 coding DNA: TGTGCCAGCAGACACGGACGGGGCAATCAGCCCCAGCATTTT.

V gene TRBV30 combines with J gene TRBJ1-1; D remains ambiguous. Germline V gene lookup returns CDR1 GTSNPN and CDR2 SVGIG (reference sequence). V shed 1 base and J shed 4 bases, with 10 bases lying between them. This CDR3 is built from 13 residues. The DNA for the CDR3 is TGTGCCTGGAGTGGTCTCGGGGTCACTGAAGCTTTCTTT. Translated: CAWSGLGVTEAFF.

The chain carries TRBV11-2 and TRBJ2-7; 7 positions agree with TRBD2. Germline V gene data show CDR1 as SGHAT and CDR2 as FQNNGV. V gave up 1 base and J gave up 2 bases; unmatched junction bases: 5. CDR3 size: 15 residues. CDR3 in amino acids: CASSLAASGTYEQYF. CDR3 coding DNA: TGTGCCAGCAGCTTAGCGGCTAGCGGAACCTACGAGCAGTACTTC.

The genes are TRBV19 and TRBJ1-1; TRBD1 is a possible D gene (6 bases). The CDR3 runs to 14 residues. CDR1 and CDR2 (germline): LNHDA, SQIVND (reference sequence). V lost 6 bases to trimming and J lost 2 bases, with 13 bases between them. Here the CDR3 reads CASRPTGTNTEAFF. DNA of the CDR3: TGTGCCAGTAGGCCCACAGGGACTAACACTGAAGCTTTCTTT.

The rearrangement links TRBV6-5 to TRBJ2-1; D might be TRBD2 (6 bases). Looked up from germline, CDR1 is MNHEY and CDR2 is SVGAGI. Trimming left V 5 bases short and J 9 bases short, with 14 bases between. The CDR3 extends over 13 amino acids. In DNA, the CDR3 is TGTGCCAGCAGTCCCGGGGGATTAAGTGAGCAGTTCTTC. The encoded protein is CASSPGGLSEQFF.

Only one count was recorded for this clone. This chain uses TRBV28 with TRBJ2-7; D might be TRBD1 or TRBD2, each matching 5 bases. The germline CDR1 and CDR2 sequences are MDHEN and SYDVKM. CDR3 size: 14 residues. V was cut by 1 base and J by 6 bases, with 13 bases left in between. In DNA form, the CDR3 reads TGTGCCAGCAGTTTATCTTTAGGGACGGTCGAGCAGTACTTC. Its translation: CASSLSLGTVEQYF.